The rows below give T cell receptor beta chains drawn from one sample of a study of beta chain features in type 1 diabetes. Using immunoSEQ multiplex PCR, the repertoire was profiled, and TCRdb retains in-frame clones only, with some absent. Here the sample spans 200,000 to 250,000 clones, 68% being singletons. Specimen: naive CD4+ T cells from blood. The source of these receptors is a man aged 25-40 years in good health. Each CDR3 is given with its conserved first and last residue. Each record gives: V gene, J gene, CDR3 protein.

V gene: TRBV7-2
J gene: TRBJ2-3
CDR3 protein: CASSSRLAGAKDTQYF

V gene: TRBV5-1
J gene: TRBJ2-3
CDR3 protein: CASSLNGGGETDTQYF

V gene: TRBV25-1
J gene: TRBJ2-5
CDR3 protein: CASSERTQYF

V gene: TRBV29-1
J gene: TRBJ2-7
CDR3 protein: CSVGGRLTYEQYF

V gene: TRBV4-3
J gene: TRBJ2-7
CDR3 protein: CASSQEREWGEQYF

V gene: TRBV30
J gene: TRBJ1-4
CDR3 protein: CAWCPPSVDRPNEKLFF

V gene: TRBV15
J gene: TRBJ2-4
CDR3 protein: CATSSVLLAKNIQYF

V gene: TRBV7-9
J gene: TRBJ2-7
CDR3 protein: CASSSVRRGLTYEQYF

V gene: TRBV10-3
J gene: TRBJ1-6
CDR3 protein: CAISEPDSPLHF

V gene: TRBV9
J gene: TRBJ2-5
CDR3 protein: CASSVEGGRGETQYF

V gene: TRBV30
J gene: TRBJ1-5
CDR3 protein: CAWSPQGNQPQHF

V gene: TRBV29-1
J gene: TRBJ1-1
CDR3 protein: CSVEGMNTEAFF

V gene: TRBV11-2
J gene: TRBJ2-7
CDR3 protein: CASSYLSRQTYEQYF

V gene: TRBV7-2
J gene: TRBJ2-1
CDR3 protein: CASSPWTGSSYNEQFF

V gene: TRBV9
J gene: TRBJ2-3
CDR3 protein: CASSVWRGGYTDTQYF

V gene: TRBV4-3
J gene: TRBJ2-1
CDR3 protein: CASSQEGTVDEQFF

V gene: TRBV2
J gene: TRBJ1-2
CDR3 protein: CASSEEGTVYGYTF

V gene: TRBV11-1
J gene: TRBJ2-2
CDR3 protein: CASSLSLRPREGELFF

V gene: TRBV9
J gene: TRBJ2-2
CDR3 protein: CASSVESAAGELFF

V gene: TRBV7-9
J gene: TRBJ2-5
CDR3 protein: CASSLALAGEETQYF

V gene: TRBV9
J gene: TRBJ2-5
CDR3 protein: CASARGRETQYF

V gene: TRBV14
J gene: TRBJ2-1
CDR3 protein: CASSRGLALYNEQFF

V gene: TRBV7-2
J gene: TRBJ2-3
CDR3 protein: CASSLGSGSTDTQYF

V gene: TRBV30
J gene: TRBJ2-5
CDR3 protein: CAWRASGGSGETQYF

V gene: TRBV29-1
J gene: TRBJ2-1
CDR3 protein: CSVEGQGIGYNEQFF

V gene: TRBV29-1
J gene: TRBJ1-2
CDR3 protein: CSVKPKGFGYTF

V gene: TRBV7-9
J gene: TRBJ2-5
CDR3 protein: CASSLKSQASGSQETQYF

V gene: TRBV20-1
J gene: TRBJ2-7
CDR3 protein: CSARSKARIPF

V gene: TRBV29-1
J gene: TRBJ2-3
CDR3 protein: CSVRGRGSTDTQYF

V gene: TRBV7-9
J gene: TRBJ2-5
CDR3 protein: CASSTRTGMETQYF

V gene: TRBV14
J gene: TRBJ2-6
CDR3 protein: CASSQGTAGANVLTF

V gene: TRBV10-3
J gene: TRBJ2-1
CDR3 protein: CAISESAGDEQFF

V gene: TRBV29-1
J gene: TRBJ1-1
CDR3 protein: CSVGGIATEAFF

V gene: TRBV30
J gene: TRBJ2-1
CDR3 protein: CAWSQGHEQFF

V gene: TRBV7-2
J gene: TRBJ2-5
CDR3 protein: CASEPGLSPETQYF

V gene: TRBV29-1
J gene: TRBJ2-1
CDR3 protein: CSVEGGSSYNEQFF

V gene: TRBV7-2
J gene: TRBJ2-7
CDR3 protein: CASSSGAVSYEQYF

V gene: TRBV15
J gene: TRBJ2-3
CDR3 protein: CATSSQSQLTDTQYF

V gene: TRBV4-1
J gene: TRBJ2-1
CDR3 protein: CASSQTGTLAYNEQFF

V gene: TRBV9
J gene: TRBJ1-2
CDR3 protein: CASSARPGTARKGYTF

V gene: TRBV7-2
J gene: TRBJ2-3
CDR3 protein: CASSARQARLSTDTQYF

V gene: TRBV29-1
J gene: TRBJ2-7
CDR3 protein: CSVAGQGAYEQYF

V gene: TRBV2
J gene: TRBJ2-3
CDR3 protein: CASSVRTPSTDTQYF

V gene: TRBV28
J gene: TRBJ1-1
CDR3 protein: CASSSTAQTFF

V gene: TRBV2
J gene: TRBJ2-5
CDR3 protein: CASSRNLRETQYF

V gene: TRBV2
J gene: TRBJ2-5
CDR3 protein: CASSRTGQETQYF

V gene: TRBV29-1
J gene: TRBJ2-1
CDR3 protein: CSVNGDRDVNEQFF

V gene: TRBV29-1
J gene: TRBJ1-1
CDR3 protein: CSVAGLLGTEAFF